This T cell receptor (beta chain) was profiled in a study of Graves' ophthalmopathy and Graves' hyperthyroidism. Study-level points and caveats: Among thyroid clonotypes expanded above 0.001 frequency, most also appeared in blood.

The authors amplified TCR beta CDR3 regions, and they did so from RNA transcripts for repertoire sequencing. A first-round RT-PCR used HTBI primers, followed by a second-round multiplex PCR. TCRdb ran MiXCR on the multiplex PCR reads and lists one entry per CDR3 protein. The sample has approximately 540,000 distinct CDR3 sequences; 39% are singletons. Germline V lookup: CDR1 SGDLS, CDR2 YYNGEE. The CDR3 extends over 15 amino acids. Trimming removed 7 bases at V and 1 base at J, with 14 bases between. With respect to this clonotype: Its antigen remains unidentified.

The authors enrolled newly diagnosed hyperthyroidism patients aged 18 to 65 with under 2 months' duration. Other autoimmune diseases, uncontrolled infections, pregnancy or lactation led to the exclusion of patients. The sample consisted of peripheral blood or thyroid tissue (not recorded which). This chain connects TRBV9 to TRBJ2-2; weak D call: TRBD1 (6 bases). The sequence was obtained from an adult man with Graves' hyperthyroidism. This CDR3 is CASGGGTLNTGELFF. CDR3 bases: TGTGCCAGCGGGGGTGGGACATTGAACACCGGGGAGCTGTTTTTT.